Listed below are T cell receptor beta chains from one sample, sequenced in a study of blood T cells in healthy people across ages. MiXCR, applied by TCRdb to the 5' RACE reads, yields one record per CDR3 protein. The repertoire holds around 700,000 distinct CDR3 sequences, with 25% as singletons. The data were also submitted as part of a second study, on T cells of mothers and their children.

Specimen: blood. The source of these receptors is a boy aged 5-17 years in good health. CDR3s include the opening cysteine and the closing phenylalanine or tryptophan. Fields, in order: V gene, D gene, clone size, J gene, CDR3 protein, CDR3 DNA. The D gene is left open where the match is weak. Clone size is stated in some rows and not others, as once, few, many or a class when expanded.

V: TRBV7-9; D: TRBD1; size: -; J: TRBJ2-6; CDR3: CANSLHAGGSGANVLTF; DNA: TGTGCCAACAGCTTACATGCAGGGGGCTCTGGGGCCAACGTCCTGACTTTC
V: TRBV29-1; D: -; size: -; J: TRBJ1-4; CDR3: CSAFLATNEKLFF; DNA: TGCAGCGCCTTTTTAGCAACTAATGAAAAACTGTTTTTT
V: TRBV5-1; D: TRBD1; size: -; J: TRBJ2-7; CDR3: CASSFGTGEYEQYF; DNA: TGCGCCAGCAGCTTCGGGACAGGGGAATACGAGCAGTACTTC
V: TRBV13; D: -; size: few; J: TRBJ2-5; CDR3: CASRRFGEETQYF; DNA: TGTGCCAGCAGGCGGTTTGGGGAGGAGACCCAGTACTTC
V: TRBV3-1; D: TRBD2; size: few; J: TRBJ2-1; CDR3: CASSEQTGTSFNNEQFF; DNA: TGTGCCAGCAGCGAACAAACCGGGACTAGCTTCAACAATGAGCAGTTCTTC
V: TRBV29-1; D: -; size: -; J: TRBJ2-1; CDR3: CSVTVRTNEQFF; DNA: TGCAGCGTCACGGTCCGAACCAATGAGCAGTTCTTC
V: TRBV11-2; D: TRBD1; size: -; J: TRBJ2-5; CDR3: CASSAGQGKGTQYF; DNA: TGTGCCAGCAGCGCGGGACAGGGGAAAGGGACCCAGTACTTC
V: TRBV7-2; D: TRBD2; size: few; J: TRBJ2-5; CDR3: CASSLEGLAGGPRETQYF; DNA: TGTGCCAGCAGCTTAGAGGGACTAGCGGGGGGGCCGAGAGAGACCCAGTACTTC
V: TRBV7-9; D: -; size: few; J: TRBJ1-2; CDR3: CASSLLRGGADYGYTF; DNA: TGTGCCAGCAGCTTACTTCGGGGGGGGGCAGACTATGGCTACACCTTC
V: TRBV6-2/TRBV6-3; D: -; size: -; J: TRBJ2-2; CDR3: CASSYPPIELFF; DNA: TGTGCCAGCAGTTATCCACCTATCGAGCTGTTTTTT
V: TRBV3-1; D: TRBD2; size: few; J: TRBJ2-7; CDR3: CASSHRTSRSYEQYF; DNA: TGTGCCAGCAGCCATCGGACTAGCAGATCCTACGAGCAGTACTTC
V: TRBV7-2; D: -; size: -; J: TRBJ1-1; CDR3: CASSLYPDTEAFF; DNA: TGTGCCAGCAGCTTATATCCGGACACTGAAGCTTTCTTT
V: TRBV3-1; D: TRBD1; size: few; J: TRBJ1-6; CDR3: CASSDWGQNNSPLHF; DNA: TGTGCCAGCAGCGATTGGGGACAGAATAATTCACCCCTCCACTTT
V: TRBV6-5; D: -; size: -; J: TRBJ2-1; CDR3: CASTFGTGQFF; DNA: TGTGCCAGCACGTTCGGGACTGGGCAGTTCTTC
V: TRBV29-1; D: -; size: -; J: TRBJ2-2; CDR3: CSVVRADLTANTGELFF; DNA: TGCAGCGTTGTTAGGGCAGACCTGACCGCTAACACCGGGGAGCTGTTTTTT
V: TRBV27; D: -; size: -; J: TRBJ2-7; CDR3: CASSLSVNMGEQYF; DNA: TGTGCCAGCAGTTTATCGGTGAATATGGGGGAGCAGTACTTC
V: TRBV6-5; D: -; size: -; J: TRBJ1-2; CDR3: CASKTASGGGYTF; DNA: TGTGCCAGCAAAACGGCTTCGGGCGGTGGCTACACCTTC
V: TRBV2; D: -; size: few; J: TRBJ2-6; CDR3: CASSERYSGANVLTF; DNA: TGTGCCAGCAGTGAACGGTACTCTGGGGCCAACGTCCTGACTTTC
V: TRBV4-2; D: -; size: few; J: TRBJ2-7; CDR3: CASSQDRTGLSSYEQYF; DNA: TGTGCCAGCAGCCAAGATCGAACGGGACTGAGTTCCTACGAGCAGTACTTC
V: TRBV11-1; D: -; size: -; J: TRBJ2-2; CDR3: CASSLGRESVDLAFTGELFF; DNA: TGTGCCAGCAGCTTAGGCCGGGAGTCGGTGGATCTAGCCTTCACCGGGGAGCTGTTTTTT
V: TRBV16; D: -; size: few; J: TRBJ1-1; CDR3: CASSQSNVNTEAFF; DNA: TGTGCCAGCAGCCAATCAAACGTGAACACTGAAGCTTTCTTT
V: TRBV4-1; D: TRBD2; size: few; J: TRBJ2-3; CDR3: CASSQIGLAGDTQYF; DNA: TGCGCCAGCAGCCAAATTGGACTAGCGGGAGATACGCAGTATTTT
V: TRBV27; D: -; size: -; J: TRBJ2-7; CDR3: CASSVDRGGYEQYF; DNA: TGTGCCAGCAGTGTGGACAGAGGGGGATACGAGCAGTACTTC